This entry lists 25 T cell receptor beta chains sequenced from one sample in a study of blood T cell repertoires in COVID-19. Profiled with immunoSEQ multiplex PCR; TCRdb holds only in-frame clones, not every one. The table lists around 200,000 clones, roughly 80% of them singletons. The sample consisted of peripheral blood. The receptor source for this set is a woman between 50 and 59 years old with acute or convalescent COVID-19.

The chain is built from TRBV2 and TRBJ1-3, with D perhaps matching TRBD1 (6 bases). CDR1 is SNHLY and CDR2 is FYNNEI in the germline V gene. This CDR3 is built from 15 residues. V lost 6 bases to trimming and J lost 1 base, with 13 bases between them. Here the CDR3 DNA reads TGTGCCAGCAGCAAGGGGGGGTCATCTGGAAACACCATATATTTT. Translated, it gives CASSKGGSSGNTIYF.

The gene calls are TRBV4-1 and TRBJ1-6; 8 bases fit TRBD1. The CDR3 has 16 residues. Germline lookup yields CDR1 MGHRA and CDR2 YSYEKL. The junction had 7 bases not matched to a gene; V was cut back by 3 bases and J by 6 bases. The CDR3 sequence: CASSHLPGQGNSPLHF. CDR3 nucleotides: TGCGCCAGCAGCCATCTCCCCGGACAGGGTAATTCACCCCTCCACTTT.

In its sample, this clone was seen once. The V gene is TRBV25-1, the J gene TRBJ1-5, with D possibly TRBD1 on 5 matching bases. The CDR3 runs to 17 residues. Trimming removed 2 bases from V and 0 bases from J, with 14 bases in between. In germline, CDR1 is MGHDK, CDR2 SYGVNS. The chain's CDR3 is CASSEAGTSYSNQPQHF. DNA of the CDR3: TGTGCCAGCAGTGAAGCAGGGACTTCCTATAGCAATCAGCCCCAGCATTTT.

The V and J genes are TRBV19 and TRBJ1-1; unclear D gene. V was shortened by 1 base and J by 1 base, with 7 bases between the two germline ends. Germline CDR1 is LNHDA and CDR2 is SQIVND (reference sequence). The CDR3 runs to 14 residues. CDR3 DNA: TGTGCCAGTAGTATAGCGGCAGGGAACACTGAAGCTTTCTTT. This sequence encodes CASSIAAGNTEAFF.

V is TRBV29-1 and J is TRBJ2-1; TRBD2 matches 9 bases. In germline, CDR1 is SQVTM, CDR2 ANQGSEA. The ends lost 4 bases at V and 13 bases at J; junction bases unmatched: 17. The CDR3 is 15 amino acids. CDR3 sequence (DNA): TGCAGCGTTGGAGACTCGGCTGGACTAGCGATTCGACAGTTCTTC. It is translated as CSVGDSAGLAIRQFF.

Of note for this clone: In this CDR3 the conserved last residue, phenylalanine or tryptophan, is missing, so a read error is likely. No DNA is shown, since the ends of the CDR3 on it are uncertain; the CDR3 is the one TCRdb lists. This chain links TRBV28 with TRBJ1-1; TRBD1, the table's D call, was not compared with the DNA. 13 amino acids form the CDR3, both terminal residues included. Germline V gene data show CDR1 as MDHEN and CDR2 as SYDVKM. CDR3 region: CASSLPNTNSFSV.

This clone was seen just once. The chain links TRBV5-5 to TRBJ2-7; 7 bases are shared with TRBD2. Germline lookup yields CDR1 SGHKS and CDR2 YYEKEE (reference sequence). V was pared by 0 bases and J by 3 bases, with 6 bases of the junction left unmatched. This CDR3 region has 15 residues. This CDR3 reads CASSLGLAALYEQYF. CDR3 DNA: TGTGCCAGCAGCTTGGGACTAGCCGCCCTCTACGAGCAGTACTTC.

The chain combines TRBV19 with TRBJ1-1; tentatively, D is TRBD1 (5 bases). Trimming cost V 3 bases and J 4 bases, with 12 bases left between them. There are 14 residues in the CDR3. CDR1 is LNHDA and CDR2 is SQIVND in the germline V gene (reference sequence). Written as DNA, the CDR3 is TGTGCCAGTAGTATGCGACAGATGCGCACTGAAGCTTTCTTT. Translation gives CASSMRQMRTEAFF. The full variable domain, rest sourced from reference TRBV19 and TRBJ1-1, is DGGITQSPKYLFRKEGQNVTLSCEQNLNHDAMYWYRQDPGQGLRLIYYSQIVNDFQKGDIAEGYSVSREKKESFPLTVTSAQKNPTAFYLCASSMRQMRTEAFFGQGTRLTVV.

The V and J genes are TRBV27 and TRBJ1-1, with TRBD1 identical over 8 bases. The CDR3 sequence is 16 residues long. The ends lost 8 bases at V and 4 bases at J; junction bases unmatched: 15. Germline V gives CDR1 MNHEY, CDR2 SMNVEV (reference sequence). This chain's CDR3 is CASFSYKDRVGTEAFF. The CDR3 nucleotides read TGTGCCAGCTTTTCCTACAAGGACAGGGTTGGCACTGAAGCTTTCTTT.

This clone has a count of ten or more. This sample includes further DNA sequences coding for the same CDR3. This chain links TRBV6-5 with TRBJ1-5; tentative D call: TRBD1 (6 bases). The CDR3 has 13 amino acids. Germline V gives CDR1 MNHEY, CDR2 SVGAGI. V was shortened by 6 bases and J by 7 bases, with 13 bases between the two germline ends. This chain's CDR3 is CASSLRGRQPQHF. The CDR3, as DNA: TGTGCCAGCAGCCTCAGGGGTAGGCAGCCCCAGCATTTT.

This chain links TRBV24-1 with TRBJ2-7; 8 positions agree with TRBD2. CDR3 length equals 15 residues. The V gene's germline CDR1 is KGHDR and CDR2 SFDVKD. The V gene end was trimmed by 5 bases and the J gene end by 2 bases; junction bases not matched to a gene: 7. CDR3 nucleotide sequence: TGTGCCACCAGTGTCTTGGTAGCGGGGACCTACGAGCAGTACTTC. Its protein product is CATSVLVAGTYEQYF.

The rearrangement links TRBV6-5 to TRBJ1-1, with D unresolved. The ends were cut back, 8 bases at V and 1 base at J, with 11 bases in the middle. The germline CDR1 and CDR2 sequences are MNHEY and SVGAGI. This CDR3 has 13 residues. The DNA of the CDR3 is TGTGCCAGCCGGGTTTTCGCGAACACTGAAGCTTTCTTT. Encoded protein: CASRVFANTEAFF.

The chain combines TRBV7-9 with TRBJ1-1; tentative D call: TRBD1 (6 bases). From germline, CDR1 is SEHNR and CDR2 FQNEAQ (reference sequence). CDR3 length: 14 residues. Trimming shortened V by 5 bases and J by 0 bases, and 10 bases separated the two germline ends. The CDR3 protein is CASSSSGVNTEAFF. The CDR3 DNA sequence: TGTGCCAGCAGCAGCTCAGGGGTGAACACTGAAGCTTTCTTT.

The chain has TRBV6-5 and TRBJ1-6; TRBD1 matches at 8 bases. Germline V gene sequence: CDR1 MNHEY, CDR2 SVGAGI. The junction had 4 bases not matched to a gene; V was cut back by 4 bases and J by 5 bases. This CDR3 contains 15 residues. CDR3 amino acids: CASSSRQGHNSPLHF. The CDR3 DNA follows: TGTGCCAGCAGTTCCCGACAGGGGCATAATTCACCCCTCCACTTT.

The J gene is TRBJ2-3, the V gene TRBV6-5; TRBD1 aligns across 8 bases. Trimming removed 4 bases from V and 0 bases from J; junction bases left unmatched: 6. Germline CDR1 and CDR2: MNHEY and SVGAGI. The length of the CDR3 is 16 residues. The CDR3: CASSFAGGQSTDTQYF. In DNA form, the CDR3 reads TGTGCCAGCAGTTTTGCAGGGGGCCAAAGCACAGATACGCAGTATTTT.

This sequence joins TRBV28 and TRBJ1-5; D perhaps matches TRBD1 (6 bases). Per the germline V gene, CDR1 is MDHEN and CDR2 is SYDVKM. The V gene lost 6 bases and the J gene lost 2 bases, with 14 bases spanning the gap. The CDR3 is 15 amino acids. The CDR3 sequence is CASSSWAGGNQPQHF. The DNA of the CDR3 is TGTGCCAGCAGCAGTTGGGCAGGGGGCAATCAGCCCCAGCATTTT.

This chain connects TRBV19 to TRBJ1-5, with 8 bases aligning to TRBD1. V gave up 4 bases and J gave up 6 bases; unmatched junction bases: 8. This CDR3 spans 15 amino acids. Germline loops: CDR1 LNHDA, CDR2 SQIVND (reference sequence). The CDR3 nucleotides read TGTGCCAGTAGTACGGGGACAGGCTCCGGTCAGCCCCAGCATTTT. Translated, it gives CASSTGTGSGQPQHF.

The chain uses TRBV12-3 or TRBV12-4 and TRBJ1-5; possibly TRBD1 for D (5 bases). The V end was cut by 4 bases, the J end by 4 bases, with 8 bases between. This CDR3 contains 13 residues. The CDR3 here is CASSSPGNQPQHF. In DNA, the CDR3 is TGTGCCAGCAGTTCGCCAGGGAATCAGCCCCAGCATTTT.

CDR3 coding DNA: TGTGCCAGCAGTTGGGCTGCAGGAGAGCAGTACTTC. Protein: CASSWAAGEQYF. This rearrangement joins TRBV28 to TRBJ2-7; D call uncertain. This CDR3 comprises 12 residues. CDR1 and CDR2 from the germline V gene are MDHEN and SYDVKM. Trimming took 4 bases from V and 7 from J, leaving 11 bases between them.

The chain uses TRBV2 and TRBJ1-2; the D gene is possibly TRBD1 (6 bases). The germline gives CDR1 SNHLY, CDR2 FYNNEI. The germline V and J ends were trimmed by 7 bases and 6 bases, with 21 bases remaining between them. The CDR3 has 15 amino acids. The CDR3 loop is CASTLTGQGYHGYTF. The CDR3 DNA reads TGTGCCAGCACCCTAACGGGCCAGGGGTATCATGGCTACACCTTC.

This clone was seen just once. The rearrangement links TRBV7-2 to TRBJ1-1; perhaps TRBD1 as D (5 bases). In germline, CDR1 is SGHTA, CDR2 FQGNSA. Trimming took off 1 base at V and 6 bases at J, with 12 bases between the two ends. The CDR3 length is 14 residues. This CDR3 is CASSLGQAGAEAFF. DNA of the CDR3: TGTGCCAGCAGCTTAGGTCAGGCGGGGGCTGAAGCTTTCTTT. Full variable domain (rest looked up from reference TRBV7-2 and TRBJ1-1): GAGVSQSPSNKVTEKGKDVELRCDPISGHTALYWYRQSLGQGLEFLIYFQGNSAPDKSGLPSDRFSAERTGGSVSTLTIQRTQQEDSAVYLCASSLGQAGAEAFFGQGTRLTVV.

The chain is built from TRBV7-2 and TRBJ2-7, with 10 bases matching TRBD2. The CDR3 runs to 13 residues. V lost 6 bases to trimming and J lost 8 bases; unmatched junction nucleotides: 7. CDR1 and CDR2 (germline): SGHTA, FQGNSA. Here the CDR3 reads CASSQTSGYQQYF. CDR3 nucleotide sequence: TGTGCCAGCAGTCAGACTAGCGGGTATCAGCAGTACTTC.

The chain joins TRBV6-2 or TRBV6-3 to TRBJ2-6; D may be TRBD1 (6 bases). Trimming pared 6 bases from V and 4 bases from J, leaving 13 bases between. Per the germline V gene, CDR1 is MNHEY and CDR2 is SVGEGT. There are 15 residues in the CDR3. The CDR3 here is CASSYQGSGANVLTF. Here the CDR3 DNA reads TGTGCCAGCAGCTATCAGGGGTCCGGGGCCAACGTCCTGACTTTC.

This clone was observed many times. V usage is TRBV30 and J usage is TRBJ1-5, with D possibly TRBD1 on 5 matching bases. V gave up 1 base and J gave up 5 bases, with 9 bases separating them. Germline CDR1 and CDR2: GTSNPN and SVGIG (reference sequence). The CDR3 length is 13 residues. The CDR3 region has the DNA TGTGCCTGGAGTGGGGGGGAAGATCAGCCCCAGCATTTT. Amino acid sequence: CAWSGGEDQPQHF.

This chain uses TRBV6-1 with TRBJ1-2, with a tentative D call TRBD1 (6 bases). The CDR3 totals 13 residues. Trimming took off 1 base at V and 8 bases at J, with 11 bases between the two ends. The germline V gene has CDR1 MNHNS and CDR2 SASEGT. The CDR3 sequence is CASSEEQGDGYTF. Here the CDR3 DNA reads TGTGCCAGCAGTGAAGAACAGGGTGACGGCTACACCTTC.